The source of this T cell receptor (beta chain) is a study of T cells after yellow fever vaccination. TCRdb independently ran MiXCR on the 5' RACE reads; one entry per CDR3 protein. The data show fewer than 650,000 distinct CDR3 sequences, 20% to 25% seen once. Trimming removed 0 bases at V and 1 base at J, with 3 bases between. This CDR3 spans 13 amino acids. The germline V gene has CDR1 DFQATT and CDR2 SNEGSKA (reference sequence). The sample was PBMCs, taken roughly 20 days after the first yellow fever vaccination. The rearrangement joins TRBV20-1 to TRBJ2-2; D ambiguous. This receptor was taken from a young man who received the YFV17D yellow fever vaccine. CDR3 region: CSARDGNTGELFF. The CDR3 nucleotides are TGCAGTGCTAGAGACGGGAACACCGGGGAGCTGTTTTTT.